Below, one TCR beta chain is given with its context. Its antigen remains unknown. The data originate from a study of Ad26.COV2.S vaccination and SARS-CoV-2 variants. V lost 0 bases and J lost 7, with 14 bases in between. The CDR3 totals 15 residues. The germline V gene has CDR1 SGDLS and CDR2 YYNGEE. The protocol was immunoSEQ multiplex PCR, while the TCRdb copy is restricted to in-frame clones and leaves out a portion. The profile shows approximately 340,000 clones, about 85% of them singletons. General study points: Substantial breadth in spike-specific CD8+ and CD4+ T cell responses was reportedly seen after vaccination. Recipients given vaccine exceeded placebo recipients in spike-specific TCR breadth. Measurements of TCR breadth and depth may have given underestimates of the total T cell responses.

Treatment reported: around 19 received Ad26.COV2.S at low or high dose, single or two shots; about 5 received placebo; per-sample allocation not given. Sampling was performed 63 days after the first vaccine or placebo injection. Expressing Wuhan-strain SARS-CoV-2 spike, an Ad26 vector served as the vaccine. The sequence came from a person between 18 and 65 years old who received the Ad26.COV2.S COVID-19 vaccine or a placebo. The sample consisted of peripheral blood, taken in a trial of Ad26.COV2.S vaccine versus placebo. This sequence joins TRBV9 and TRBJ2-4; possibly TRBD1 for D (5 bases). The CDR3: CASSVEESNRNIQYF. CDR3 DNA: TGTGCCAGCAGCGTAGAGGAGTCAAACAGGAACATTCAGTACTTC.